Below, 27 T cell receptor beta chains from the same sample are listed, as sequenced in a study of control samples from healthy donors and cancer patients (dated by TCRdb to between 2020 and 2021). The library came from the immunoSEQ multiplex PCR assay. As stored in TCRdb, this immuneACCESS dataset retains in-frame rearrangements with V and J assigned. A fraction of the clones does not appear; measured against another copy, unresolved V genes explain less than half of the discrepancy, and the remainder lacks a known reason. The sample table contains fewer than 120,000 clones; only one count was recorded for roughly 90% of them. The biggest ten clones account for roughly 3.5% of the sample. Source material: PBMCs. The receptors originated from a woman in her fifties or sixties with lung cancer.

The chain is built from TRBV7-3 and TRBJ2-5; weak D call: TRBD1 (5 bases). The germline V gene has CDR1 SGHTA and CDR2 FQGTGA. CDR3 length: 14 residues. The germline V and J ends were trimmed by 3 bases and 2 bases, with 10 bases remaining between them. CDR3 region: CASSLTEAQETQYF. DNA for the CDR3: TGTGCCAGCAGCTTGACAGAGGCTCAAGAGACCCAGTACTTC.

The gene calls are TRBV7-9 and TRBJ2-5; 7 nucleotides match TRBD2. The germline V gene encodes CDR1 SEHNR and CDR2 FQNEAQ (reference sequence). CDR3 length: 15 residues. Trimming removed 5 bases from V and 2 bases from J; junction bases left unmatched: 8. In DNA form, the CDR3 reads TGTGCCAGCAGCGCCATAGGTAGCGGGCAAGAGACCCAGTACTTC. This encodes CASSAIGSGQETQYF.

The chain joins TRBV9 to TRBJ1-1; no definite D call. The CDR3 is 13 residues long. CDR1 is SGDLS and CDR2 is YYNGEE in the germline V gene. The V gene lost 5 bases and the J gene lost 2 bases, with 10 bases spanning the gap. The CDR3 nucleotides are TGTGCCAGCAGTTTTGACATCAACACTGAAGCTTTCTTT. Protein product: CASSFDINTEAFF.

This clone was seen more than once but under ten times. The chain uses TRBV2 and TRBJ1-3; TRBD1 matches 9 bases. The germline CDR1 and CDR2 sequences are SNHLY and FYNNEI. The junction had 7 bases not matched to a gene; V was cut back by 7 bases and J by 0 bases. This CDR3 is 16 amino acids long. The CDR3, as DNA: TGTGCCAGCACTCCGGGACAGGGCGTCTCTGGAAACACCATATATTTT. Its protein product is CASTPGQGVSGNTIYF.

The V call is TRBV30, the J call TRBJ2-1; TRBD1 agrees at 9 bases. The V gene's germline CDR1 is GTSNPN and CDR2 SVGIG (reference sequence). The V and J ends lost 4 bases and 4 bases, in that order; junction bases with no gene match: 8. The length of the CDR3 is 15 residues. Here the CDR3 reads CAWTPGTGKYNEQFF. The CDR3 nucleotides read TGTGCCTGGACACCCGGGACAGGGAAGTACAATGAGCAGTTCTTC.

Written as DNA, the CDR3 is TGTGCCAGCAGCGTAGGGCTGGGATACACTGAAGCTTTCTTT. Translation: CASSVGLGYTEAFF. The V gene is TRBV9, the J gene TRBJ1-1; D is uncertain. CDR3 length: 14 amino acids. The germline gives CDR1 SGDLS, CDR2 YYNGEE. V dropped 0 bases and J dropped 3 bases, with 9 bases sitting between them.

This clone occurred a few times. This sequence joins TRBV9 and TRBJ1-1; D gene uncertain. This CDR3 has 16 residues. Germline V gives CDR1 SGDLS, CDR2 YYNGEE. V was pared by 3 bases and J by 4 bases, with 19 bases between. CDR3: CASSAGGGRLSTEAFF. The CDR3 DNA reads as TGTGCCAGCAGCGCCGGCGGCGGGCGGCTTTCCACTGAAGCTTTCTTT.

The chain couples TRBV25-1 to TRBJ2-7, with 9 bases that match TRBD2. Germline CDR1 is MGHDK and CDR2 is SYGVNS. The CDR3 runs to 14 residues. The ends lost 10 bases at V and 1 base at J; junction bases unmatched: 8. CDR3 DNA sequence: TGTGCCACCGCGGGGGGGTTAGGTTCCTACGAGCAGTACTTC. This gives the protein CATAGGLGSYEQYF.

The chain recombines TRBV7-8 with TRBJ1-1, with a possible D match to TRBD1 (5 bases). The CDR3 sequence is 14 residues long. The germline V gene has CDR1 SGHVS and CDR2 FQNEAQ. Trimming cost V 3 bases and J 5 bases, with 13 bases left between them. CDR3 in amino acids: CASSFGGGLTEAFF. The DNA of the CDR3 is TGTGCCAGCAGCTTTGGGGGGGGTTTGACTGAAGCTTTCTTT.

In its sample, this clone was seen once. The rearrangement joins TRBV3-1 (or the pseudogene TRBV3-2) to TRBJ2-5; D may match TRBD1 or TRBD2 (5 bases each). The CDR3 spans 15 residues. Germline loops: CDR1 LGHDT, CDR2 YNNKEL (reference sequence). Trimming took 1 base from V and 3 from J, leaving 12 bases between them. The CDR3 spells CASSQVRGVEETQYF. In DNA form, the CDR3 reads TGTGCCAGCAGCCAAGTCAGAGGGGTTGAAGAGACCCAGTACTTC.

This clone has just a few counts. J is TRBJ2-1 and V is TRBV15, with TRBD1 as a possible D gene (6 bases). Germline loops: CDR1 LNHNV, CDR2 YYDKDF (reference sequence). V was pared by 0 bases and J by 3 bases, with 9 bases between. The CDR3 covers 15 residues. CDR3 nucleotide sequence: TGTGCCACCAGCAGAGATAGGGGGAACTACAATGAGCAGTTCTTC. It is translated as CATSRDRGNYNEQFF.

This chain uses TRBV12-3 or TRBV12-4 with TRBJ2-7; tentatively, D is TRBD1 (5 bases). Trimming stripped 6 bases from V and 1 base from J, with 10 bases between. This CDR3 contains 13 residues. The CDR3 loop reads CASRLTVSYEQYF. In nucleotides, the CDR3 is TGTGCCAGCAGGTTGACAGTTTCCTACGAGCAGTACTTC.

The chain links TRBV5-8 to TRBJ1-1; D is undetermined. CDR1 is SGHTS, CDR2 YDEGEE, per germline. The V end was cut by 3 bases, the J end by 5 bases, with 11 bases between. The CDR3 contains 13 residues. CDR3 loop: CASSSQPGTEAFF. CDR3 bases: TGTGCCAGCAGCTCACAACCGGGGACTGAAGCTTTCTTT.

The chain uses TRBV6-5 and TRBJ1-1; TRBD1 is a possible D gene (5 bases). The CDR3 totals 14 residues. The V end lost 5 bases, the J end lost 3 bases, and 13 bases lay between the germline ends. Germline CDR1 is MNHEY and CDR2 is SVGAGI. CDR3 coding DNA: TGTGCCAGCAGTCCTCAGGGACCTCACACTGAAGCTTTCTTT. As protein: CASSPQGPHTEAFF.

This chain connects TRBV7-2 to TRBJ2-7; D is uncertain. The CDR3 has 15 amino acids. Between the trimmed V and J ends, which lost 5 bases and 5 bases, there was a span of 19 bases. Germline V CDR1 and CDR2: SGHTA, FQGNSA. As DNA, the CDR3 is TGTGCCAGCAGCCTTAGAAGTGCCCCACTACACGAGCAGTACTTC. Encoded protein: CASSLRSAPLHEQYF.

CDR3 residues: CATSPSAGSVTGELFF. In nucleotides, the CDR3 is TGTGCCACCTCCCCCTCTGCCGGGTCCGTCACCGGGGAGCTGTTTTTT. The rearrangement uses TRBV10-3 and TRBJ2-2; D is uncertain. The CDR3 sequence is 16 residues long. Germline V CDR1 and CDR2: ENHRY, SYGVKD. Trimming cost V 10 bases and J 4 bases, with 22 bases left between them.

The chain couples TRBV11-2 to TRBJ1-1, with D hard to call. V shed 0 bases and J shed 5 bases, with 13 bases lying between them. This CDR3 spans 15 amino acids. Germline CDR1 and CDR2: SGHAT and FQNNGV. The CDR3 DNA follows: TGTGCCAGCAGCTTAGACCGGGCAAGACCGACTGAAGCTTTCTTT. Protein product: CASSLDRARPTEAFF. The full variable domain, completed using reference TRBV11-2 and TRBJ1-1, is EAGVAQSPRYKIIEKRQSVAFWCNPISGHATLYWYQQILGQGPKLLIQFQNNGVVDDSQLPKDRFSAERLKGVDSTLKIQPAKLEDSAVYLCASSLDRARPTEAFFGQGTRLTVV.

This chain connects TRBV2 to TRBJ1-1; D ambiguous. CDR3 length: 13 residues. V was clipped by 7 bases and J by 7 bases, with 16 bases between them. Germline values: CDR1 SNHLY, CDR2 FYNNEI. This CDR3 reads CASTEGQVLEAFF. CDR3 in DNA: TGTGCCAGCACCGAAGGTCAGGTTCTTGAAGCTTTCTTT.

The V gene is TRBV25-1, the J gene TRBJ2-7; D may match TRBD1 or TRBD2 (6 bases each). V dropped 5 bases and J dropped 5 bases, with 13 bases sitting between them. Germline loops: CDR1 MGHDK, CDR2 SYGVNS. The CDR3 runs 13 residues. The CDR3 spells CASSSLGGDEQYF. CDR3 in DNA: TGTGCCAGCAGTTCCCTGGGGGGCGACGAGCAGTACTTC.

CDR3 loop: CASSRDTNEKLFF. CDR3 coding DNA: TGTGCCAGCTCACGAGACACAAATGAAAAACTGTTTTTT. The gene calls are TRBV18 and TRBJ1-4; D remains unclear. CDR1 is KGHSH and CDR2 is LQKENI in the germline V gene. Trimming took off 4 bases at V and 5 bases at J, with 8 bases between the two ends. This CDR3 spans 13 amino acids.

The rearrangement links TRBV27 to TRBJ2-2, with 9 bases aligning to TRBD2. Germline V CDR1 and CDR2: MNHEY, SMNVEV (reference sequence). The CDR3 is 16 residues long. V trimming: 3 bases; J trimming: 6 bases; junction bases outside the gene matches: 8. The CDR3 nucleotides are TGTGCCAGCAGTTTCCGATCCGGGACTAGCCCCGGGGAGCTGTTTTTT. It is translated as CASSFRSGTSPGELFF.

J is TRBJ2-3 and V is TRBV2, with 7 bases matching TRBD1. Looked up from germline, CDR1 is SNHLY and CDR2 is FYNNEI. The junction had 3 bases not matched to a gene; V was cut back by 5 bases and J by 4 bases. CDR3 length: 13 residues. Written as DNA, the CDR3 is TGTGCCAGCAGTCGACAGGGTTCAGATACGCAGTATTTT. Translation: CASSRQGSDTQYF. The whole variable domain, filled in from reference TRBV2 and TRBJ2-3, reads EPEVTQTPSHQVTQMGQEVILRCVPISNHLYFYWYRQILGQKVEFLVSFYNNEISEKSEIFDDQFSVERPDGSNFTLKIRSTKLEDSAMYFCASSRQGSDTQYFGPGTRLTVL.

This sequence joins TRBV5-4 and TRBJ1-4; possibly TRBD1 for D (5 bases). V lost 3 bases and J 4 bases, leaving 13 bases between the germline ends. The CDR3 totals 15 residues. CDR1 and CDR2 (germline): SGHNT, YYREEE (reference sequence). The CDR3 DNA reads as TGTGCCAGCAGCTCGCCCGGGACGAGTAATGAAAAACTGTTTTTT. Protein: CASSSPGTSNEKLFF.

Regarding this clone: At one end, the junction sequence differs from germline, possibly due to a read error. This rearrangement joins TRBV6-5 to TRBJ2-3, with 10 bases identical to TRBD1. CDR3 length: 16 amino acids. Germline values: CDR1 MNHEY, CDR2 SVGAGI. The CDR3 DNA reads TGTGCCAGCATTTACAGGACAGGGGGGAGCACAGATACGCAGTATTTT. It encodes CASIYRTGGSTDTQYF.

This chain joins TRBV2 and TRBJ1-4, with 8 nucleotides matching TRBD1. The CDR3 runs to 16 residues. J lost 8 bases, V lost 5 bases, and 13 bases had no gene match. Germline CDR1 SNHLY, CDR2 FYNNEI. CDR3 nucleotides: TGTGCCAGCAGTTACCAGGGACAGGCCAGTGGGGAAAAACTGTTTTTT. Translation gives CASSYQGQASGEKLFF.

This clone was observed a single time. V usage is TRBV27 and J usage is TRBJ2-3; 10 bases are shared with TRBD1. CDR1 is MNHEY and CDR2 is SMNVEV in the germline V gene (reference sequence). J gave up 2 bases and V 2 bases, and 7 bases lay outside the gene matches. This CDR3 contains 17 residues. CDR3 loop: CASSLRRQGAFTDTQYF. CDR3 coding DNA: TGTGCCAGCAGTTTACGTCGACAGGGGGCCTTCACAGATACGCAGTATTTT.

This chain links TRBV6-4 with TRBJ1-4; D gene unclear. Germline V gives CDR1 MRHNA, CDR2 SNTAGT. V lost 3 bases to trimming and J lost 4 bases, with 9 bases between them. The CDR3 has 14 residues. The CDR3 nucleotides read TGTGCCAGCAGTGAAGGGCAGGTTAATGAAAAACTGTTTTTT. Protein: CASSEGQVNEKLFF.